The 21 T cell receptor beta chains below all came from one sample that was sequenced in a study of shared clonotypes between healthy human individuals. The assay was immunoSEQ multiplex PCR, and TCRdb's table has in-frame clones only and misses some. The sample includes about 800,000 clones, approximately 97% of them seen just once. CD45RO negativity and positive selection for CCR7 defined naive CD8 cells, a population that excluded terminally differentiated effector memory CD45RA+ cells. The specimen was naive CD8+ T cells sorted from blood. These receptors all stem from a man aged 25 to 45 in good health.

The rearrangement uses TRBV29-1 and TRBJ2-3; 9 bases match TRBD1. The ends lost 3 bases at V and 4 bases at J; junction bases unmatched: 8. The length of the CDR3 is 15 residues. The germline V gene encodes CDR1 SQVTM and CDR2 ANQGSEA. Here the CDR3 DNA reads TGCAGCGTTGATCTTGCGGGACAGGGTTCAGATACGCAGTATTTT. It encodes CSVDLAGQGSDTQYF.

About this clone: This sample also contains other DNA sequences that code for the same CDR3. Here the CDR3 DNA reads TGTGCCAGCCGGACTAGCGGAACCTACAATGAGCAGTTCTTC. Protein product: CASRTSGTYNEQFF. This rearrangement joins TRBV27 to TRBJ2-1, with 10 positions matching TRBD2. The CDR3 has 14 residues. V was clipped by 8 bases and J by 2 bases; unmatched bases: 3. Germline V gene sequence: CDR1 MNHEY, CDR2 SMNVEV (reference sequence).

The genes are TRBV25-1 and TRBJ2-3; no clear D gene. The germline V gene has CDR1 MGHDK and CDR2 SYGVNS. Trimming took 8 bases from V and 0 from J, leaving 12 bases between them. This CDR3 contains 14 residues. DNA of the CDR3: TGTGCCAGCTGTTTATCCCTAAGCACAGATACGCAGTATTTT. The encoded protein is CASCLSLSTDTQYF.

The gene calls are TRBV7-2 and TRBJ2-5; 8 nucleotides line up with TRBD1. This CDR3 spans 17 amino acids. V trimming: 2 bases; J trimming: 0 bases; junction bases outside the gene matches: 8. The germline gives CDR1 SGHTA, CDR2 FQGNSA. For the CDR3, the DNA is TGTGCCAGCAGCTTATCACAGGGGGTCGAGTACCAAGAGACCCAGTACTTC. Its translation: CASSLSQGVEYQETQYF.

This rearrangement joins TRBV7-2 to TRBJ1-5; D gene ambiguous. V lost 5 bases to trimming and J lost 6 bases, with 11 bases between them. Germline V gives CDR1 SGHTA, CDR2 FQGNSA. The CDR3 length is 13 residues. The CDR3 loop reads CASSQRAGQPQHF. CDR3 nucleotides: TGTGCCAGCAGCCAGAGAGCGGGTCAGCCCCAGCATTTT. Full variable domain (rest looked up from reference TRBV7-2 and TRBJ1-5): GAGVSQSPSNKVTEKGKDVELRCDPISGHTALYWYRQSLGQGLEFLIYFQGNSAPDKSGLPSDRFSAERTGGSVSTLTIQRTQQEDSAVYLCASSQRAGQPQHFGDGTRLSIL.

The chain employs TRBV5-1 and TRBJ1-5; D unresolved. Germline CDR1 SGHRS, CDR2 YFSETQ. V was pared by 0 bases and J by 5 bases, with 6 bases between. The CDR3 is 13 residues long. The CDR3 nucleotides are TGCGCCAGCAGCTTGGAGCCCTATCAGCCCCAGCATTTT. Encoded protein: CASSLEPYQPQHF.

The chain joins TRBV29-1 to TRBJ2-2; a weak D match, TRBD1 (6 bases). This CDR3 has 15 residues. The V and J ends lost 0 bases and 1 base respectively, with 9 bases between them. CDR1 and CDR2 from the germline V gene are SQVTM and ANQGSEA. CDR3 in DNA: TGCAGCGTTGAAGAACTGGGACAGAACACCGGGGAGCTGTTTTTT. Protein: CSVEELGQNTGELFF.

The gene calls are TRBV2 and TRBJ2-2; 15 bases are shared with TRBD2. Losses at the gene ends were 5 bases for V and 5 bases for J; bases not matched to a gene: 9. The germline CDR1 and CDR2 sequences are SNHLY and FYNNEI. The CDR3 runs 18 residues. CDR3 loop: CASSHGTSGRLSTGELFF. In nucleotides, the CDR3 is TGTGCCAGCAGTCACGGGACTAGCGGGAGGTTAAGTACCGGGGAGCTGTTTTTT.

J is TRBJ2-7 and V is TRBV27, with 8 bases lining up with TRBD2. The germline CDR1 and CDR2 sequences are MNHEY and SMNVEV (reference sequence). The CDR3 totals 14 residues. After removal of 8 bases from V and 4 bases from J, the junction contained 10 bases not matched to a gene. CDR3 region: CASAKGLGSYEQYF. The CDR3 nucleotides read TGTGCCAGCGCTAAGGGACTAGGAAGTTACGAGCAGTACTTC.

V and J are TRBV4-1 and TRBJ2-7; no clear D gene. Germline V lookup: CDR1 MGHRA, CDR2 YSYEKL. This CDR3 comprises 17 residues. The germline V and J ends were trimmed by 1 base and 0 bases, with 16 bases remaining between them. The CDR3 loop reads CASSQASSSHGSYEQYF. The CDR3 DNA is TGCGCCAGCAGCCAAGCCTCCTCATCGCACGGCTCCTACGAGCAGTACTTC.

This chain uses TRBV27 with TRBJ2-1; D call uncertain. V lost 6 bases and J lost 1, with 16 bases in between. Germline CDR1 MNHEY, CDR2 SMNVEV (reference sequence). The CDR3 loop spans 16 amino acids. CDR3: CASSPNGDTSYNEQFF. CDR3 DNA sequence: TGTGCCAGCAGCCCAAACGGCGATACGTCCTACAATGAGCAGTTCTTC.

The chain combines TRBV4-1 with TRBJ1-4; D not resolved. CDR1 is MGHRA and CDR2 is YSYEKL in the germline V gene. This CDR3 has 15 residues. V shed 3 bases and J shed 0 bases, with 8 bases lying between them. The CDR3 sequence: CASSQDQTTNEKLFF. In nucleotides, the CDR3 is TGCGCCAGCAGCCAGGACCAGACAACTAATGAAAAACTGTTTTTT.

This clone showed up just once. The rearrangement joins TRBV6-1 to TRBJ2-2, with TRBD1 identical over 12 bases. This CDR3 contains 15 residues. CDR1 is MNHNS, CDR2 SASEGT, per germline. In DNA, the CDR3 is TGTGCGGGGGGACAGGGGGCTTCACAGACCGGGGAGCTGTTTTTT. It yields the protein CAGGQGASQTGELFF.

The CDR3 loop reads CSVVGYTNEKLFF. The DNA for the CDR3 is TGCAGCGTTGTCGGGTATACTAATGAAAAACTGTTTTTT. V usage is TRBV29-1 and J usage is TRBJ1-4; D gene ambiguous. CDR3 size: 13 residues. Germline V gene lookup returns CDR1 SQVTM and CDR2 ANQGSEA. Trimming removed 4 bases from V and 2 bases from J, with 8 bases in between.

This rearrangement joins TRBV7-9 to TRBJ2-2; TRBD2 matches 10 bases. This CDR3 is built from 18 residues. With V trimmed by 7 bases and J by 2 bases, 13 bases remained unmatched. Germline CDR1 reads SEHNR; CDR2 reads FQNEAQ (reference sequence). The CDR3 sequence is CASIDFGSGRPNTGELFF. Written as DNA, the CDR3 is TGTGCCAGCATCGATTTCGGTAGCGGGAGGCCCAACACCGGGGAGCTGTTTTTT.

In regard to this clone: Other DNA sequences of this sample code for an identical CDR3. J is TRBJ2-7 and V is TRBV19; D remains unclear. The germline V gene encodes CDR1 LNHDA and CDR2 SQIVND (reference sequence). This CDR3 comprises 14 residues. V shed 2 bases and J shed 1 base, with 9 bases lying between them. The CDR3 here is CASSIQGASYEQYF. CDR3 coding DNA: TGTGCCAGTAGTATACAAGGAGCGTCCTACGAGCAGTACTTC.

In DNA, the CDR3 is TGTGCCAGCACCTTAGGCTCAGGGCCTCGCGACGAGCAGTACTTC. Its protein product is CASTLGSGPRDEQYF. The rearrangement joins TRBV28 to TRBJ2-7, with D possibly being TRBD1 (5 bases). The ends were cut back, 7 bases at V and 5 bases at J, with 21 bases in the middle. Germline CDR1 and CDR2: MDHEN and SYDVKM. The CDR3 runs to 15 residues. The variable domain in full, completed from reference TRBV28 and TRBJ2-7, reads DVKVTQSSRYLVKRTGEKVFLECVQDMDHENMFWYRQDPGLGLRLIYFSYDVKMKEKGDIPEGYSVSREKKERFSLILESASTNQTSMYLCASTLGSGPRDEQYFGPGTRLTVT.

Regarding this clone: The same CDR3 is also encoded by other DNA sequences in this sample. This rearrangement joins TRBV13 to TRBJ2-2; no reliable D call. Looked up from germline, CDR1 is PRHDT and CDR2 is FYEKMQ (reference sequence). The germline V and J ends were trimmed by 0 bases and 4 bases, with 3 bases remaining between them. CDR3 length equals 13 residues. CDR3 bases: TGTGCCAGCAGCTTAGGACTCACCGGGGAGCTGTTTTTT. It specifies CASSLGLTGELFF.

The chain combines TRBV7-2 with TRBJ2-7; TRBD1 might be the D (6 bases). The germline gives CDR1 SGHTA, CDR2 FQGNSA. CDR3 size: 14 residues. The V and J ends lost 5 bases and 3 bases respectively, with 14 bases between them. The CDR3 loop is CASSPWGRGYEQYF. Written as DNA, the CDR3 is TGTGCCAGCAGCCCATGGGGCAGGGGCTACGAGCAGTACTTC.

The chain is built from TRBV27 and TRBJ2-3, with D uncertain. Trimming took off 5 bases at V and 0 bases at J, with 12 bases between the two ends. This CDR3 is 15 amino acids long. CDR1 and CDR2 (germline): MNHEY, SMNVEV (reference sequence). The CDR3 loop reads CASSRLGSSTDTQYF. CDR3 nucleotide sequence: TGTGCCAGCAGTCGTCTGGGTTCTAGCACAGATACGCAGTATTTT.

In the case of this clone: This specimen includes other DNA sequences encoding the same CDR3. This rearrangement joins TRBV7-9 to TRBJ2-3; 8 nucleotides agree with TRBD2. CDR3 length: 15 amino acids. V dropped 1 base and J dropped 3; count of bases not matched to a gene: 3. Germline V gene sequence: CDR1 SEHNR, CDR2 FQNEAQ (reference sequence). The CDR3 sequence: CASSLVAGGTDTQYF. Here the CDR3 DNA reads TGTGCCAGCAGCTTAGTTGCGGGAGGTACAGATACGCAGTATTTT.